The 10 T cell receptor beta chains presented below share a single source sample, sequenced in a study of Ad26.COV2.S vaccination and SARS-CoV-2 variants. Repertoires were generated with immunoSEQ multiplex PCR, while TCRdb's copy carries only in-frame clones and drops some. The sample lists some 390,000 clones; over 75% were seen once. Treatment meaning: around 19 received Ad26.COV2.S at low or high dose, single or two shots; roughly 5 received placebo; per-sample allocation not given. Material that was analyzed had been drawn on day 63 after the first vaccine or placebo injection. The sequences come from peripheral blood, collected in a trial of Ad26.COV2.S vaccine versus placebo. The receptors shown here come from a person between 18 and 60 years old who received the Ad26.COV2.S COVID-19 vaccine or a placebo.

This chain joins TRBV30 and TRBJ2-3, with 9 bases identical to TRBD2. V trimming: 5 bases; J trimming: 3 bases; junction bases outside the gene matches: 0. The CDR3 sequence is 12 residues long. Germline V CDR1 and CDR2: GTSNPN, SVGIG (reference sequence). The CDR3 loop reads CAWLAGTDTQYF. The CDR3 DNA reads as TGTGCCTGGCTAGCGGGAACAGATACGCAGTATTTT.

The CDR3 loop is CASSPGQGREAFF. The CDR3 bases are TGCGCCAGCAGCCCGGGACAGGGCCGTGAAGCTTTCTTT. The chain links TRBV5-1 to TRBJ1-1, with TRBD1 identical over 9 bases. CDR1 SGHRS and CDR2 YFSETQ come from the germline V gene. V lost 4 bases and J lost 7; bases outside the gene matches: 5. CDR3 length: 13 amino acids. Using reference TRBV5-1 and TRBJ1-1 for the parts outside the CDR3, the full variable domain is KAGVTQTPRYLIKTRGQQVTLSCSPISGHRSVSWYQQTPGQGLQFLFEYFSETQRNKGNFPGRFSGRQFSNSRSEMNVSTLELGDSALYLCASSPGQGREAFFGQGTRLTVV.

The chain employs TRBV30 and TRBJ2-7; D tentatively reads TRBD1 or TRBD2 (5 bases each). The CDR3 runs 13 residues. The germline gives CDR1 GTSNPN, CDR2 SVGIG (reference sequence). The V gene lost 2 bases and the J gene lost 2 bases, with 10 bases spanning the gap. The CDR3 reads CAWSRDETYEQYF. The CDR3 DNA follows: TGTGCCTGGAGTAGGGACGAAACCTACGAGCAGTACTTC.

The gene calls are TRBV7-2 and TRBJ2-7, with TRBD2 matching over 7 bases. In germline, CDR1 is SGHTA, CDR2 FQGNSA. Losses at the gene ends were 5 bases for V and 3 bases for J; bases not matched to a gene: 10. The CDR3 loop spans 15 amino acids. CDR3 in DNA: TGTGCCAGCAGCATCCTAGCGGTGGAAAACTACGAGCAGTACTTC. Protein: CASSILAVENYEQYF. The whole variable domain, remainder taken from reference TRBV7-2 and TRBJ2-7, is GAGVSQSPSNKVTEKGKDVELRCDPISGHTALYWYRQSLGQGLEFLIYFQGNSAPDKSGLPSDRFSAERTGGSVSTLTIQRTQQEDSAVYLCASSILAVENYEQYFGPGTRLTVT.

The rearrangement links TRBV29-1 to TRBJ2-1; D gene unclear. V was trimmed by 3 bases and J by 1 base, leaving 13 bases between them. This CDR3 contains 15 residues. Germline V lookup: CDR1 SQVTM, CDR2 ANQGSEA. The CDR3 is CSVEGLIGSYNEQFF. DNA of the CDR3: TGCAGCGTTGAGGGCCTTATAGGATCCTACAATGAGCAGTTCTTC.

J is TRBJ2-7 and V is TRBV6-5; D could derive from TRBD1 or TRBD2 (5 bases each). The CDR3 has 15 amino acids. The germline V and J ends were trimmed by 0 bases and 3 bases, with 12 bases remaining between them. Germline values: CDR1 MNHEY, CDR2 SVGAGI. The CDR3 is CASSYSRDPNYEQYF. The DNA for the CDR3 is TGTGCCAGCAGTTACTCTCGGGACCCAAACTACGAGCAGTACTTC.

The chain employs TRBV27 and TRBJ1-6; 7 bases line up with TRBD1. V was clipped by 4 bases and J by 10 bases; unmatched bases: 16. The CDR3 runs 17 residues. Germline lookup yields CDR1 MNHEY and CDR2 SMNVEV (reference sequence). CDR3 coding DNA: TGTGCCAGCAGTTCCGCCGCCCCCAGGGGGTTAGTGTCACCCCTCCACTTT. Translation gives CASSSAAPRGLVSPLHF.

This chain connects TRBV2 to TRBJ2-5; 8 positions agree with TRBD2. After removal of 7 bases from V and 4 bases from J, the junction contained 11 bases not matched to a gene. The germline gives CDR1 SNHLY, CDR2 FYNNEI. This CDR3 contains 15 residues. CDR3 sequence reads: CASMETSVSGETQYF. The CDR3 bases are TGTGCCAGCATGGAGACTAGCGTATCAGGAGAGACCCAGTACTTC.

CDR3: CASSQKLRSFSADTQYF. DNA of the CDR3: TGCGCCAGCAGCCAAAAGCTGCGGTCGTTCTCGGCAGATACGCAGTATTTT. J is TRBJ2-3 and V is TRBV5-1; no firm D call. Trimming took off 4 bases at V and 4 bases at J, with 22 bases between the two ends. Per the germline V gene, CDR1 is SGHRS and CDR2 is YFSETQ. This CDR3 has 17 residues.

The chain links TRBV24-1 to TRBJ2-3; possibly TRBD1 for D (5 bases). V was shortened by 5 bases and J by 1 base, with 15 bases between the two germline ends. The CDR3 spans 16 residues. Germline CDR1 KGHDR, CDR2 SFDVKD. The CDR3 DNA reads TGTGCCACCAGTGGGTTAGGACAAGAAGGCACAGATACGCAGTATTTT. Translation: CATSGLGQEGTDTQYF.